The subject of this entry is one T cell receptor (beta chain). This clonotype was counted between two and nine times. No antigen is known for it. It has no much larger one-base neighbor in the sample; base qualities were not kept. The data stem from a study of CD8 T cells in Susac syndrome (dated by TCRdb to between 2018 and 2021). For context, the study as a whole: The study used repertoire sequencing to test whether antigen drove CD8+ T cell activation and differentiation in Susac syndrome. The clonality of the CD8+ T cell repertoire was compared across around twelve healthy donors, around 14 Susac syndrome patients and roughly 16 multiple sclerosis patients.

The investigation overall reported the following: The TCR sequencing and HLA analysis was acknowledged to have included a relatively small number of individuals.

Peripheral blood CD8+ and CD4+ T cells from healthy donors, Susac syndrome patients and multiple sclerosis patients were profiled by high-throughput TCR beta sequencing. The multiple sclerosis controls were treatment-naive patients who had stable or active relapsing-remitting disease and met the revised McDonald criteria. CD8+ TEMRA cells were enriched by FACS, while bulk CD8+ and CD4+ T cells were purified by magnetic negative isolation. Blood was drawn into EDTA tubes, processed within 24 hours, and PBMCs were isolated by density gradient centrifugation. PBMCs intended for TCR sequencing were cryopreserved in liquid nitrogen and thawed later in a water bath at 37 degrees C. The sorted or isolated CD4+, CD8+ and CD8+ TEMRA cells reached a purity of at least 90%. RNA was extracted using the RNeasy kit, and roughly 0.45 to 1 microgram was reverse transcribed with random hexamers. TCR beta CDR3 regions were amplified with the immunoSEQ multiplex PCR assay covering 54 Vbeta and 13 Jbeta segments. PCR amplification bias was corrected by using a synthetic template baseline for primer optimization and computational correction. In the authors' own workflow: Only productive sequences were kept, with reads annotated to V, D and J genes according to IMGT and analyzed in immunoSEQ Analyzer. Clonality was computed as one minus Shannon entropy normalized by log2 of the number of productive unique sequences. Public and private clones were assessed among the 100 most prevalent clones of each patient and control. Clones were defined as Susac-specific if absent from the healthy and MS cohorts, from more than 900 published viral clones and from other ImmuneACCESS disease sequences. TCRdb reran the public reads through fastp at Q25 and MiXCR, keeping productive beta chains. Rows are combined by CDR3 protein, so each entry shows the most common genes and DNA. These V and J calls rely on TCRdb rather than the paper's analysis. This sample comprises about 52,000 distinct CDR3 sequences, 93% of them detected only once. About 0.51% of the sample is in the top ten clones.

Cut back by 2 bases and 0 bases, the V and J ends lie 5 bases apart. The CDR3 contains 13 residues, cysteine and phenylalanine counted. The only DNA kept is the CDR3, 39 bases in frame from the first base. In the germline V gene (reference sequence), CDR1 corresponds to GTSNPN and CDR2 to SVGIG. This receptor was obtained from a human donor with multiple sclerosis. Sample: CD8+ T cells from PBMCs. The sequence joins TRBV30 to TRBJ1-5, with the D gene not clear enough to name. The DNA is as follows: TGTGCCTGGAGTTTGCATAGCAATCAGCCCCAGCATTTT. Translated, it gives CAWSLHSNQPQHF. The CDR3 plus the reference TRBV30 and TRBJ1-5 genes for the other parts give the full variable domain: SQTIHQWPATLVQPVGSPLSLECTVEGTSNPNLYWYRQAAGRGLQLLFYSVGIGQISSEVPQNLSASRPQDRQFILSSKKLLLSDSGFYLCAWSLHSNQPQHFGDGTRLSIL.